The sequence of this T cell receptor beta chain was determined in a study of blood T cell repertoires in COVID-19. Study-level background: Acute and convalescent COVID-19 specimens originated in the United States, Italy and Spain. PBMCs, B-cell-depleted T cells, or T cells provided the cDNA or gDNA that made up the material.

Donors in Cohort 3 who had recovered were those with two negative PCRs, healthcare professional clearance, or resolution of their symptoms. Original methodology: Reference gene primer amplification gave nucleated cell count estimates. TCRdb's table, derived via immunoSEQ multiplex PCR, lists solely in-frame clones and lacks some. That table supplies the V and J calls and clone size; D and trimming were determined from the DNA. This table has over 200,000 clones, 80% to 90% appearing once. CDR1 is MNHEY and CDR2 is SMNVEV in the germline V gene (reference sequence). V lost 5 bases and J lost 5, with 16 bases in between. The length of the CDR3 is 15 residues. This clone was counted a few times.

This receptor was obtained from a young man who had recovered from COVID-19. Sequencing used PBMCs or T cells enriched from blood (not recorded which). This chain connects TRBV27 to TRBJ2-1, with D hard to call. The CDR3 bases are TGTGCCAGCAGTCCTTTAGACTTCGGAAACAATGAGCAGTTCTTC. Residues: CASSPLDFGNNEQFF.